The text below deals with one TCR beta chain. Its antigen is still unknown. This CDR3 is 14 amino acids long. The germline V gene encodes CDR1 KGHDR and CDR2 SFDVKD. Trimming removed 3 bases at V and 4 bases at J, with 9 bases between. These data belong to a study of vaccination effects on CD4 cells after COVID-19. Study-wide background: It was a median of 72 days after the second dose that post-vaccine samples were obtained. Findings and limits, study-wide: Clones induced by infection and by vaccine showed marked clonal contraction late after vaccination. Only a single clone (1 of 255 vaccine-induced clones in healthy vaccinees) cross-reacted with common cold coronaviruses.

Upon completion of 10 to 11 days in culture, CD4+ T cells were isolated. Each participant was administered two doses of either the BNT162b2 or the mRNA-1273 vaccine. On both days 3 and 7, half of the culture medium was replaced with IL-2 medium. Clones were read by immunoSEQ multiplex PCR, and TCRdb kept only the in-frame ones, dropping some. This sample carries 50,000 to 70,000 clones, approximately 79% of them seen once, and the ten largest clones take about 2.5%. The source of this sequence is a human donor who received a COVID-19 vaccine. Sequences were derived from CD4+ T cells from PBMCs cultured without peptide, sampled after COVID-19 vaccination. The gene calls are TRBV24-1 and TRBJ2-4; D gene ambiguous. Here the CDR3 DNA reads TGTGCCACCAGTGATGTGGGTAGAAAAAACATTCAGTACTTC. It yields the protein CATSDVGRKNIQYF.